The clone carrying this T cell receptor (beta chain) was detected once. Antigen specificity is unknown. Libraries were prepared by immunoSEQ multiplex PCR; TCRdb keeps only in-frame clonotypes and omits some of them. This table holds roughly 24,000 clones, 80% to 90% found once. All patients experienced relapse after autologous stem cell transplantation, and brentuximab vedotin exposure was variable. These data come from a study of PD-1 blockade in classical Hodgkin lymphoma. About the study: Patients were infused with nivolumab 3 mg/kg every 2 weeks.

Findings of the study overall: In CD4+ cells, TCR diversity went up significantly by C4D1, but in CD8+ cells it did not. Newly diagnosed patients had diversity similar to the baseline diversity of complete responders. Among the patients, those starting nivolumab under 1 year after ASCT were excluded.

The germline V gene has CDR1 SGHRS and CDR2 YFSETQ. The V gene lost 2 bases and the J gene lost 0 bases, with 11 bases spanning the gap. The CDR3 totals 15 residues. The sequencing here drew on peripheral blood mononuclear cells (PBMCs), taken before the second cycle of nivolumab. The V and J genes are TRBV5-1 and TRBJ2-5; no clear D. The sequence came from a human donor with classical Hodgkin lymphoma. The CDR3: CASSFSRPYQETQYF. CDR3 bases: TGCGCCAGCAGCTTTTCGCGACCGTACCAAGAGACCCAGTACTTC.